The 6 T cell receptor beta chains below all came from one sample that was sequenced in a study of shared clonotypes between healthy human individuals. Only in-frame clones appear in the TCRdb table, and some are missing; sequencing was by immunoSEQ multiplex PCR. The top ten hold approximately 0.13% of the sample, which has millions of clones, 95% seen once. Sample: naive CD4+ T cells sorted from blood. Subset of the sample: CD45RA+ positively selected. The receptors stem from a man younger than 30 in good health.

This clone showed up just once. The chain links TRBV4-3 to TRBJ1-2; weak D call: TRBD1 (5 bases). The V gene lost 1 base and the J gene lost 3 bases, with 12 bases spanning the gap. Germline values: CDR1 LGHNA, CDR2 YSLEER. The CDR3 contains 15 residues. This CDR3 reads CASSQVGTGDYGYTF. The CDR3 region has the DNA TGCGCCAGCAGCCAAGTTGGGACGGGGGACTATGGCTACACCTTC.

V usage is TRBV10-3 and J usage is TRBJ2-5; no clear D. The germline CDR1 and CDR2 sequences are ENHRY and SYGVKD. The CDR3 consists of 13 residues. V lost 6 bases, J lost 0 bases, and 8 bases lay in between. Here the CDR3 DNA reads TGTGCCATCAGCGCACGAGACCAAGAGACCCAGTACTTC. Translating it yields CAISARDQETQYF.

V and J are TRBV9 and TRBJ2-7; the D gene is possibly TRBD1 (6 bases). CDR1 and CDR2 (germline): SGDLS, YYNGEE. The CDR3 spans 13 residues. Trimming removed 4 bases from V and 6 bases from J, with 14 bases in between. This CDR3 is CASSLNTGSEQYF. DNA of the CDR3: TGTGCCAGCAGCCTAAATACAGGGAGCGAGCAGTACTTC.

This chain uses TRBV9 with TRBJ2-1; D unresolved. Looked up from germline, CDR1 is SGDLS and CDR2 is YYNGEE. The CDR3 has 12 amino acids. Between the trimmed V and J ends, which lost 1 base and 7 bases, there was a span of 6 bases. CDR3 region: CASSVLTNEQFF. DNA of the CDR3: TGTGCCAGCAGCGTACTAACGAATGAGCAGTTCTTC.

The chain couples TRBV5-6 to TRBJ1-4, with 8 bases fitting TRBD1. Germline assignment: CDR1 SGHDT and CDR2 YYEEEE. The CDR3 covers 15 residues. Germline trimming cut 1 base from V and 7 bases from J; bases unmatched to any gene: 6. As DNA, the CDR3 is TGTGCCAGCAGCTTGAACAGGGGGTGGATTGAAAAACTGTTTTTT. This codes for CASSLNRGWIEKLFF.

V and J are TRBV7-8 and TRBJ2-1; TRBD2 might be the D (5 bases). V lost 1 base and J 3 bases, leaving 13 bases between the germline ends. The CDR3 consists of 16 residues. In germline, CDR1 is SGHVS, CDR2 FQNEAQ. The CDR3 sequence: CASSLGPADRYNEQFF. CDR3 in DNA: TGTGCCAGCAGCTTAGGGCCAGCGGACCGCTACAATGAGCAGTTCTTC.